This T cell receptor (beta chain) was recorded in a study of T cell responses to AZD1222 COVID-19 vaccine. Broader study findings: Donors skewed white British and female; clonal diversity was possibly underestimated.

As to this clone: As yet, its antigen is unknown.

Data came from immunoSEQ multiplex PCR; TCRdb stores just in-frame clones and leaves some out. The data contain 100,000 to 150,000 clones, around 87% of them singletons. The TCR sequence derives from an adult in good health. The sequencing used peripheral blood, collected on day 0 of AZD1222 vaccination.

The CDR3 DNA follows: TGTGCCAGCAGTCCGGGGGGGGAGTACAATGAGCAGTTCTTC. Translation: CASSPGGEYNEQFF. V usage is TRBV2 and J usage is TRBJ2-1; 8 bases are shared with TRBD2. Unmatched junction bases numbered 4, after V lost 5 bases and J lost 4 bases. Germline-derived CDR1 and CDR2 are SNHLY and FYNNEI. This CDR3 has 14 residues.